A selection of T cell receptor beta chains follows, all from one sample in a study of blood T cell repertoires in COVID-19. Profiled with immunoSEQ multiplex PCR; TCRdb holds only in-frame clones, not every one. This table has roughly 250,000 clones, 70% to 90% appearing once. Specimen: peripheral blood. The receptors were sampled from a man aged 35 to 55 with acute or convalescent COVID-19. CDR3s include the opening cysteine and the closing phenylalanine or tryptophan. Each record gives: V gene, J gene, clone size, D gene, CDR3 DNA, CDR3 protein. A D gene is named only where the DNA matches it firmly. Not all rows give a size; the values are once, few, many and, for expanded clones, a class.

>TRBV5-4|TRBJ2-2|.|TRBD1
TGTGCCAGCAGCTTTCCGGGACAGGGGAACACCGGGGAGCTGTTTTTT
CASSFPGQGNTGELFF
>TRBV18|TRBJ1-2|.|.
TGTGCCAGCTCACGTACTTTTGATGATGGCTACACCTTC
CASSRTFDDGYTF
>TRBV3-1/TRBV3-2|TRBJ1-2|.|.
TGTGCCAGCAGCCAAGGTATAGAGGGCATAGATGGCTACACCTTC
CASSQGIEGIDGYTF
>TRBV5-1|TRBJ2-2|.|TRBD2
TGCGCCAGCAGCTCCACGACTAGCGGGGGGGCCGGGGAGCTGTTTTTT
CASSSTTSGGAGELFF
>TRBV3-1/TRBV3-2|TRBJ2-3|.|TRBD2
TGTGCCAGCAGCACCTTAGGACTAGGGAAAGATACGCAGTATTTT
CASSTLGLGKDTQYF
>TRBV7-6|TRBJ2-2|.|.
TGTGCCAGCAGCTTAGCGACCGGGGAGAGCGACACCGGGGAGCTGTTTTTT
CASSLATGESDTGELFF
>TRBV7-3|TRBJ2-1|.|TRBD2
TGTGCCAGCAGCTTCCAGACTAGCGCTTCCTACAATGAGCAGTTCTTC
CASSFQTSASYNEQFF
>TRBV12-3/TRBV12-4|TRBJ1-1|.|.
TGTGCCAGCAGTTTAGAACAGGCTGAAGCTTTCTTT
CASSLEQAEAFF
>TRBV30|TRBJ1-1|.|TRBD1
TGTGCCTGGAGTCTGACAGGGGAGGCTTTCTTT
CAWSLTGEAFF
>TRBV5-4|TRBJ1-2|few|TRBD1
TGTGCCAGCAAGCGGGACAGGGGGCACGACTATGGCTACACCTTC
CASKRDRGHDYGYTF
>TRBV7-9|TRBJ2-6|.|.
TGTGCCAGCATCCGAGTCTTCTCTGGGGCCAACGTCCTGACTTTC
CASIRVFSGANVLTF
>TRBV2|TRBJ2-3|.|TRBD1
TGTGCCAGCGAGACCCTGCCCGGGACAGGAGCTACAGATACGCAGTATTTT
CASETLPGTGATDTQYF
>TRBV19|TRBJ2-1|.|TRBD2
TGTGCCAGTAGTAAAACTAGCGGGGATTACAATGAGCAGTTCTTC
CASSKTSGDYNEQFF
>TRBV15|TRBJ2-5|.|.
TGTGCCACCAGCCGCGGCATCCAAGAGACCCAGTACTTC
CATSRGIQETQYF
>TRBV5-1|TRBJ1-1|once|TRBD1
TGCGCCAGCAGCGAACTACAGGGGATCACTGAAGCTTTCTTT
CASSELQGITEAFF
>TRBV7-9|TRBJ2-7|.|TRBD1
TGTGCCAGCAGCGCCGAGGGACAGGGAATCTACGAGCAGTACTTC
CASSAEGQGIYEQYF
>TRBV5-1|TRBJ2-5|.|TRBD1
TGCGCCAGCAGCCTACGGCCAGGGGGAGAGACCCAGTACTTC
CASSLRPGGETQYF
>TRBV7-3|TRBJ2-7|.|TRBD1
TGTGCCAGCAGCTTGACGACAGGGGCAGCCTACGAGCAGTACTTC
CASSLTTGAAYEQYF
>TRBV7-2|TRBJ2-5|.|.
TGTGCCAGCAGCTTACGTGTACGGGAGACCCAGTACTTC
CASSLRVRETQYF
>TRBV5-1|TRBJ2-5|.|TRBD2
TGCGCCAGCAGCCCAACCGGGACTAGCGGGGGCCAAGAGACCCAGTACTTC
CASSPTGTSGGQETQYF
>TRBV27|TRBJ1-1|.|.
TGTGCCAGCAGGGGGCGAAGCACTGAAGCTTTCTTT
CASRGRSTEAFF
>TRBV9|TRBJ2-5|.|TRBD1
TGTGCCAGCAGCAGAGGACAGGGGAGGTTCGAGACCCAGTACTTC
CASSRGQGRFETQYF
>TRBV7-3|TRBJ2-5|.|.
TGTGCCAGCAGCTTGACGACTGACGGGGGAGAGACCCAGTACTTC
CASSLTTDGGETQYF
>TRBV24-1|TRBJ2-1|.|TRBD2
TGTGCCACCAGCTCCCTTACTAGCGGCCGCAGGATCTTC
CATSSLTSGRRIF
>TRBV4-3|TRBJ2-4|.|.
TGCGCCAGCAGCCAAGATCAGGGGTCGGACATTCAGTACTTC
CASSQDQGSDIQYF
>TRBV6-4|TRBJ1-2|.|.
TGTGCCAGCAGTGACGGTACAGGGCGGGACTATGGCTACACCTTC
CASSDGTGRDYGYTF
>TRBV29-1|TRBJ2-7|.|.
TGCAGCGTTGAAAGTGACAGGACCTACGAGCAGTACTTC
CSVESDRTYEQYF
>TRBV6-6|TRBJ2-3|.|.
TGTGCCAGCAGTTACCGGAGCGCCGCTAGCACAGATACGCAGTATTTT
CASSYRSAASTDTQYF
>TRBV4-2|TRBJ1-1|.|.
TGTGCCAGCAGCCAGGAAGGGGTTAAAGAAGCTTTCTTT
CASSQEGVKEAFF
>TRBV7-2|TRBJ2-3|.|.
TGTGCCAGCAGCTCATTCCTTGGGAGGGATACGCAGTATTTT
CASSSFLGRDTQYF